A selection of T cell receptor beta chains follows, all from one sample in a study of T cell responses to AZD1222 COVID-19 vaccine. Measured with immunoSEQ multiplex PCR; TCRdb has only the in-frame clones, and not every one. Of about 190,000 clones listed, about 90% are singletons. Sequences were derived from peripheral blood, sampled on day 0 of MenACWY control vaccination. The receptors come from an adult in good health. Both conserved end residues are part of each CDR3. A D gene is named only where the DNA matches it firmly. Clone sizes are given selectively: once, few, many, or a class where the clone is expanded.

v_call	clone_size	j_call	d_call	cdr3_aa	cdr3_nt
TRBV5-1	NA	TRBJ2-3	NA	CASSLIAGGTDTQYF	TGCGCCAGCAGCTTGATCGCAGGGGGCACAGATACGCAGTATTTT
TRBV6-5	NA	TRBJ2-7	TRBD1	CASSTDRVSYEQYF	TGTGCCAGCAGTACCGACAGGGTATCCTACGAGCAGTACTTC
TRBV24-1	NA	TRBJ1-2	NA	CATSGEIGYGYTF	TGTGCCACCAGCGGGGAGATAGGCTATGGCTACACCTTC
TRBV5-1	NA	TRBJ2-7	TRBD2	CASSLVGGRASYEQYF	TGCGCCAGCAGCTTGGTAGGCGGGAGGGCTTCCTACGAGCAGTACTTC
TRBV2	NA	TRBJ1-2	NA	CASRVGGGYTF	TGTGCCAGCAGAGTGGGGGGCGGCTACACCTTC
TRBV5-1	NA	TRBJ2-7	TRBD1	CASSLRGRPYEQYF	TGCGCCAGCAGCCTCAGGGGGCGCCCCTACGAGCAGTACTTC
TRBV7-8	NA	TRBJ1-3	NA	CASSPSGGTGNTIYF	TGTGCCAGCAGCCCATCGGGGGGAACTGGAAACACCATATATTTT
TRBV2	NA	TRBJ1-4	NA	CASNIGSEKLFF	TGTGCCAGCAATATCGGCTCTGAAAAACTGTTTTTT
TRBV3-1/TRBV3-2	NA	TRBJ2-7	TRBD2	CASSPGTSYYEQYF	TGTGCCAGCAGCCCCGGGACTAGCTACTACGAGCAGTACTTC
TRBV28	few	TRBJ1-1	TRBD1	CASSPGQGHTEAFF	TGTGCCAGCAGCCCCGGACAGGGACACACTGAAGCTTTCTTT
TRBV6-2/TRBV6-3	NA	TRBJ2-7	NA	CASSSRSEIGQGYEQYF	TGTGCCAGCAGCTCCCGGTCGGAAATCGGTCAAGGCTACGAGCAGTACTTC
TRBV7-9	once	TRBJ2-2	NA	CASSHDSTGELFF	TGTGCCAGCAGCCACGACAGCACCGGGGAGCTGTTTTTT
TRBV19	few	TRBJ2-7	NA	CASSIAGQGHEQYF	TGTGCCAGTAGTATAGCGGGCCAGGGACACGAGCAGTACTTC
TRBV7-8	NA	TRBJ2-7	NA	CASSPEPGFYEQYF	TGTGCCAGCAGCCCAGAGCCAGGGTTCTACGAGCAGTACTTC
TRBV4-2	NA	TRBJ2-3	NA	CASSPLGSTDTQYF	TGTGCCAGCAGCCCACTTGGCTCCACAGATACGCAGTATTTT
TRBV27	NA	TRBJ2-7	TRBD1	CASARTGVRYEQYF	TGTGCCAGCGCCCGGACAGGGGTTCGCTACGAGCAGTACTTC
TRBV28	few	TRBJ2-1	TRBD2	CASRSASGGALEQFF	TGTGCCAGCAGGTCGGCAAGCGGGGGGGCGCTTGAGCAGTTCTTC
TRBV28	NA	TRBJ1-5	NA	CASSSPRQVNQPQHF	TGTGCCAGCAGTTCCCCGCGGCAGGTCAATCAGCCCCAGCATTTT
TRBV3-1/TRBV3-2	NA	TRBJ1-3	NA	CASSQYHGNTIYF	TGTGCCAGCAGCCAGTACCATGGAAACACCATATATTTT
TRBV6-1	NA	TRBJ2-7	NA	CASSEYSYEQYF	TGTGCCAGCAGTGAATATTCCTACGAGCAGTACTTC
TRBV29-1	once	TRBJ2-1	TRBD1	CSVGGTGYSEQFF	TGCAGCGTTGGTGGGACAGGGTATAGTGAGCAGTTCTTC
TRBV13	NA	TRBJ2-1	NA	CASSQLDNEQFF	TGTGCCAGCAGCCAGCTCGACAATGAGCAGTTCTTC
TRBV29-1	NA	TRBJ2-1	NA	CSAPDSHNEQFF	TGCAGCGCTCCTGACTCGCACAATGAGCAGTTCTTC
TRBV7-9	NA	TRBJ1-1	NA	CASSFIVNTEAFF	TGTGCCAGCAGCTTTATAGTGAACACTGAAGCTTTCTTT
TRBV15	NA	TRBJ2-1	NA	CATSRKTSLAYNEQFF	TGTGCCACCAGCAGGAAGACTAGTCTCGCCTACAATGAGCAGTTCTTC
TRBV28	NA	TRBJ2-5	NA	CASSLGLRGIQETQYF	TGTGCCAGCAGTTTGGGCTTGCGGGGTATCCAAGAGACCCAGTACTTC
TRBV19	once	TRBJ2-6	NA	CASSIHGGAPGANVLTF	TGTGCCAGTAGTATCCACGGGGGAGCCCCTGGGGCCAACGTCCTGACTTTC
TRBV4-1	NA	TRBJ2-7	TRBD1	CASSQEGGPGTGPYEQYF	TGCGCCAGCAGCCAAGAAGGAGGGCCCGGGACAGGACCCTACGAGCAGTACTTC